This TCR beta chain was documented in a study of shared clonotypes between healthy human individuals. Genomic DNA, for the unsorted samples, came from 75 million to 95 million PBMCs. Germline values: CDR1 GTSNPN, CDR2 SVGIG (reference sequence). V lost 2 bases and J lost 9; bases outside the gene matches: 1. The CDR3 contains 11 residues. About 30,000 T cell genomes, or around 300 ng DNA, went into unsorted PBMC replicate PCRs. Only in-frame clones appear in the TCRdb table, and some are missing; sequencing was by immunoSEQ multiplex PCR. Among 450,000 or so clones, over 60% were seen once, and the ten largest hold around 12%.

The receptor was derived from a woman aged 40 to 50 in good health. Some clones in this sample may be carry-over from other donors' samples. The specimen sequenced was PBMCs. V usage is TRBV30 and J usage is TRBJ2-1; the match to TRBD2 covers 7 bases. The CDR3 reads CAWSWGGEQFF. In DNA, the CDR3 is TGTGCCTGGAGTTGGGGGGGTGAGCAGTTCTTC.